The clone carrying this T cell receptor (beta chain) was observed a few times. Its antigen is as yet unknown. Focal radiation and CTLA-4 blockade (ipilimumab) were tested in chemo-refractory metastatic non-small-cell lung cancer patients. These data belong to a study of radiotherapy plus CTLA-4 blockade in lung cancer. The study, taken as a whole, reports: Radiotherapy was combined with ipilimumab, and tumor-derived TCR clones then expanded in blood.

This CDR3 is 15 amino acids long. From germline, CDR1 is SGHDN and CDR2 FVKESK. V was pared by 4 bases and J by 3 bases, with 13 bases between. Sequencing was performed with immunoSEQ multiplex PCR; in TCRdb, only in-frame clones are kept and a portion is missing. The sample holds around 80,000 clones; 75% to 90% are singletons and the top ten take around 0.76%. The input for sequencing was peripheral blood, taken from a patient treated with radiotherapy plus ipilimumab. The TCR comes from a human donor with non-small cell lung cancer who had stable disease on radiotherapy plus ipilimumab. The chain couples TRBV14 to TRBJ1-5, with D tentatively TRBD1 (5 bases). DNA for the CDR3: TGTGCCAGCAGCCGACCGGGACCGATCAATCAGCCCCAGCATTTT. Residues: CASSRPGPINQPQHF.